The following is a T cell receptor beta chain sequence with its context. In the original workflow: Counts of nucleated cells, estimated from reference gene primer amplification, were obtained. The protocol was immunoSEQ multiplex PCR, while the TCRdb copy is restricted to in-frame clones and leaves out a portion. V, J and clone size were drawn from that table, and D and trimming were deduced from the DNA. The repertoire includes some 400,000 clones, approximately 93% of them detected once, and about 0.83% sits in the top ten. This sample was taken from a study of blood T cell repertoires in COVID-19. Study as a whole: The cDNA or gDNA used as material had been derived from T cells, B-cell-depleted T cells, or PBMCs.

Looked up from germline, CDR1 is GTSNPN and CDR2 is SVGIG (reference sequence). The V and J ends lost 6 bases and 3 bases respectively, with 9 bases between them. This CDR3 has 11 amino acids. The receptor was derived from a woman aged 35 to 49 who had been exposed to COVID-19. Sequenced sample: PBMCs or T cells enriched from blood (not recorded which). This chain uses TRBV30 with TRBJ2-7; D gene ambiguous. CDR3 amino acids: CACHYYYEQYF. As DNA, the CDR3 is TGTGCCTGCCACTACTACTACGAGCAGTACTTC.